This T cell receptor (beta chain) was identified in a study of T-cell reconstitution after alpha-beta-depleted transplantation in children. During its preparation, the TCRbeta library received unique molecular identifiers. In TCRdb, the PCR reads were re-called with MiXCR into one record per CDR3 protein. In the table there are hundreds of thousands of distinct CDR3 sequences, about 16% of which are singletons. After removal of 2 bases from V and 4 bases from J, the junction contained 14 bases not matched to a gene. The CDR3 spans 20 residues. Germline CDR1 reads SGHRS; CDR2 reads YFSETQ. This clonotype has more than one count but fewer than ten.

This sample comprised PBMCs from the stem cell graft donor, obtained from the stem cell graft. The chain uses TRBV5-1 and TRBJ2-1, with 14 bases identical to TRBD2. This sequence originates from a human donor who donated a stem cell graft to a child with acute lymphoblastic leukemia. In nucleotides, the CDR3 is TGCGCCAGCAGCTTTGGGCCATTGGGACTAGCGGGGGAAACGTACAATGAGCAGTTCTTC. Its protein is CASSFGPLGLAGETYNEQFF.